This TCR beta chain stems from a study of blood T cell repertoires in COVID-19. At the level of the study: There were acute and convalescent COVID-19 samples, and they came from the United States, Italy and Spain.

This clone was seen many times. This CDR3 region has 16 residues. Trimming cost V 5 bases and J 4 bases, with 18 bases left between them. Germline lookup yields CDR1 SGHTA and CDR2 FQGTGA. In the source study's methods: Nucleated cell counts were estimated from reference gene primer amplification. The data were produced by immunoSEQ multiplex PCR, yet TCRdb's version contains in-frame clones alone and is incomplete. V and J calls and clone size follow that table, whereas D and trimming were derived from the DNA. The table has approximately 61,000 clones, 65% to 80% seen once; the top ten hold less than 6%.

The receptor comes from a woman aged 70-85 years with acute or convalescent COVID-19. The chain uses TRBV7-3 and TRBJ2-1, with D possibly being TRBD1 (6 bases). The specimen was peripheral blood. The chain's CDR3 is CASSPNTRTAYNEQFF. As DNA, the CDR3 is TGTGCCAGCAGCCCCAACACCCGGACAGCTTACAATGAGCAGTTCTTC.